The T cell receptor (beta chain) described here comes from a study of identical twins. Study-wide findings and caveats: Insertions ran lower in abundant cord blood beta clonotypes, though not in memory repertoires.

Per the germline V gene, CDR1 is SGHTA and CDR2 is FQGNSA. There are 13 residues in the CDR3. V was clipped by 7 bases and J by 6 bases; unmatched bases: 4. One entry per CDR3 protein results from TCRdb running MiXCR on the 5' RACE reads. Among approximately 1.8 million distinct CDR3 sequences, roughly 35% were seen once, and the ten largest hold 0.27%. About this clonotype itself: Its matching antigen is unknown.

This TCR derives from a newborn girl in good health. The source material was cord blood. The chain recombines TRBV7-2 with TRBJ2-3, with 10 positions matching TRBD2. Here the CDR3 DNA reads TGTGCCAGCACCACTAGCGGGGATGATACGCAGTATTTT. Translated, it gives CASTTSGDDTQYF.